This entry is about one TCR beta chain. The data stem from a study of cytomegalovirus exposure and HLA in healthy donors. Both 60 Vbeta primers and 13 Jbeta primers went into the PCR. Assay: immunoSEQ multiplex PCR; the TCRdb copy retains only in-frame clones and omits some. The repertoire has more than 90,000 clones, approximately 70% of them found once; the top ten carry nearly 0.9%. The CDR3 is made up of 14 amino acids. Germline trimming cut 5 bases from V and 5 bases from J; bases unmatched to any gene: 5. CDR1 is KGHSH, CDR2 LQKENI, per germline. The receptor comes from a woman aged 25 to 45 in good health and CMV-seronegative. The gene calls are TRBV18 and TRBJ2-7, with 11 positions matching TRBD1. The sequencing input was PBMCs. The CDR3 sequence: CASSRPGQGDEQYF. CDR3 bases: TGTGCCAGCTCAAGACCGGGACAGGGGGACGAGCAGTACTTC.